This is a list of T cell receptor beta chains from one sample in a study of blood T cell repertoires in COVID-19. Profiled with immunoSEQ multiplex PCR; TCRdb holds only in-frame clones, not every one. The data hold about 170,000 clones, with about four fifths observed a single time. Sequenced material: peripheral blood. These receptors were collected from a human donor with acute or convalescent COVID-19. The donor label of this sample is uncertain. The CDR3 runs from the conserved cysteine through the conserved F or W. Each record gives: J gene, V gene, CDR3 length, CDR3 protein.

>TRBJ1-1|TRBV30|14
CAWRGLQGRTEAFF
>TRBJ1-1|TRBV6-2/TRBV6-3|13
CASSYGRNTEAFF
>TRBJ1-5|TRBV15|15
CATSREGGAGQPQHF
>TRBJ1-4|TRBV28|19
CASSFIWRDPRGDNEKLFF
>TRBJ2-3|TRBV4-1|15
CASRLGLAETDTQYF
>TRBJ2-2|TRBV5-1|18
CASSLARDSRGFGGELFF
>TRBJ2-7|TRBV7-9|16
CASSLGSAGGPYEQYF
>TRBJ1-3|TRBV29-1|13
CSVVTGTGNTIYF
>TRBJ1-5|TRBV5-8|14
CASSLSGGNQPQHF
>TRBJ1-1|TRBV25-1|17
CASPIHRGPRPPTEAFF
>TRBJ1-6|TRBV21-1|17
CASSRCPRSSYNSPLHF
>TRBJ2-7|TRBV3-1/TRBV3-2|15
CASSQTRDRVIEQYF
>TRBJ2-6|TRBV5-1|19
CASSLVWGPLLSGANVLTF
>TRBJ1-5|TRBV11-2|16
CASSQSGGKNNQPQHF
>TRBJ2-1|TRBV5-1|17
CASSLAPRTGGYNEQFF
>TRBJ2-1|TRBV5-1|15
CASSLVAGAGREQFF
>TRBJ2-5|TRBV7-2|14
CASSLVSFQETQYF
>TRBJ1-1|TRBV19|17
CASTGRRGQGTNTEAFF
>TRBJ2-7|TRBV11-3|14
CASSLESGGTERYF
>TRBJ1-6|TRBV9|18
CASSVEDRAYSYNSPLHF
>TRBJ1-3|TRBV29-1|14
CSVEDPQSGNTIYF
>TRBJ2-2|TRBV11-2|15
CASSPDSTNTGELFF
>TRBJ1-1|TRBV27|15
CASSLTGGFNTEAFF
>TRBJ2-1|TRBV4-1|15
CASSTYRGKNNEQFF
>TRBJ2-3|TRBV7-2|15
CASSLGGERADTQYF
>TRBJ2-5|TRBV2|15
CASRRTSAPGGTQYF
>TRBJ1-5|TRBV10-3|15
CAIGRGGGGNQPQHF
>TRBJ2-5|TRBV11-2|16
CASSLGVLAKQETQYF
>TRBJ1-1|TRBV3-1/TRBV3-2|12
CASSHGSRGAFF
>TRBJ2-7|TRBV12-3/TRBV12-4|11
CASSRESEQYF
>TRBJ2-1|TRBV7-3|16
CASSLMPRSSYNEQFF
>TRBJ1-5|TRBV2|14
CASSRQGINQPQHF
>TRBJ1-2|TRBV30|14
CAWSPDPTGRGYTF
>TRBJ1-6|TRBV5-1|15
CASSLDGNHNSPLHF